Shown below are 27 T cell receptor beta chains from a single sample sequenced in a study of CD4+ T cells in melanoma. Using immunoSEQ multiplex PCR, the repertoire was profiled, and TCRdb retains in-frame clones only, with some absent. The top ten hold 10% to 15% of the sample, which has some 10,000 clones, 50% to 75% seen once. Input material: cells from a culture (not recorded whether cultured in vitro). All receptors derive from a human donor with melanoma.

This chain uses TRBV10-3 with TRBJ1-5; D possibly corresponds to TRBD1 (5 bases). The CDR3 is 14 amino acids. Germline lookup yields CDR1 ENHRY and CDR2 SYGVKD. V was cut by 6 bases and J by 1 base, with 10 bases left in between. The CDR3 DNA follows: TGTGCCATCAGCCAGGGCCGGAGCAATCAGCCCCAGCATTTT. As protein: CAISQGRSNQPQHF.

Concerning this clone itself: This sample also contains other DNA sequences that code for the same CDR3. The J gene is TRBJ1-3, the V gene TRBV30; a weak D match, TRBD1 (5 bases). The CDR3 length is 15 residues. V lost 3 bases to trimming and J lost 0 bases, with 12 bases between them. From germline, CDR1 is GTSNPN and CDR2 SVGIG (reference sequence). Here the CDR3 DNA reads TGTGCCTGGAGCCTCTGGGGACTCTCTGGAAACACCATATATTTT. The encoded protein is CAWSLWGLSGNTIYF.

This clone was observed a handful of times. This chain connects TRBV6-1 to TRBJ1-5; tentative D call: TRBD1 (5 bases). This CDR3 is built from 14 residues. The ends were cut back, 7 bases at V and 1 base at J, with 11 bases in the middle. Germline V gene data show CDR1 as MNHNS and CDR2 as SASEGT. The CDR3 coding sequence is TGTGCCAGCACCCCGGGGGGGAGCAATCAGCCCCAGCATTTT. It yields the protein CASTPGGSNQPQHF.

The V and J genes are TRBV9 and TRBJ2-3; 7 bases map to TRBD1. In germline, CDR1 is SGDLS, CDR2 YYNGEE. CDR3 length: 14 amino acids. The trim removed 4 bases at V and 8 bases at J, leaving 10 bases unmatched. The CDR3 region has the DNA TGTGCCAGCAGCCCATCCCAGGGGGTTGGTACGCAGTATTTT. Translating gives CASSPSQGVGTQYF. Full variable domain (missing parts from reference TRBV9 and TRBJ2-3): DSGVTQTPKHLITATGQRVTLRCSPRSGDLSVYWYQQSLDQGLQFLIQYYNGEERAKGNILERFSAQQFPDLHSELNLSSLELGDSALYFCASSPSQGVGTQYFGPGTRLTVL.

The chain links TRBV30 to TRBJ1-3; the D is unclear. This CDR3 is 14 amino acids long. V gave up 0 bases and J gave up 4 bases, with 10 bases separating them. The germline V gene encodes CDR1 GTSNPN and CDR2 SVGIG (reference sequence). CDR3 coding DNA: TGTGCCTGGAGTGTCGGGTTCCTCGGAAACACCATATATTTT. Translating gives CAWSVGFLGNTIYF.

The chain combines TRBV4-2 with TRBJ2-3; TRBD2 aligns across 8 bases. The V and J ends lost 4 bases and 0 bases, in that order; junction bases with no gene match: 18. This CDR3 has 20 residues. The germline V gene encodes CDR1 LGHNA and CDR2 YNFKEQ. CDR3 sequence: CASSPLRQRGTELSTDTQYF. The DNA for the CDR3 is TGTGCCAGCAGCCCCCTCCGACAGCGGGGGACTGAACTTAGCACAGATACGCAGTATTTT.

V usage is TRBV30 and J usage is TRBJ2-1; possible D gene TRBD2, 6 bases. The CDR3 is made up of 17 amino acids. The V end lost 0 bases, the J end lost 4 bases, and 19 bases lay between the germline ends. The germline V gene encodes CDR1 GTSNPN and CDR2 SVGIG (reference sequence). The CDR3 loop reads CAWSVLQRVRQYNEQFF. The CDR3 nucleotides read TGTGCCTGGAGTGTCCTACAGCGGGTCAGACAATACAATGAGCAGTTCTTC.

This clone occurred a few times. The V call is TRBV29-1, the J call TRBJ2-2, with D maybe TRBD1 (6 bases). V lost 5 bases to trimming and J lost 7 bases, with 14 bases between them. This CDR3 comprises 13 residues. Germline V gene lookup returns CDR1 SQVTM and CDR2 ANQGSEA. The CDR3 is CSVSRGKSGELFF. The CDR3 bases are TGCAGCGTTAGCAGGGGAAAGAGCGGGGAGCTGTTTTTT.

The J gene is TRBJ1-1, the V gene TRBV30; D is uncertain. The CDR3 spans 13 residues. V shed 2 bases and J shed 7 bases, with 14 bases lying between them. Looked up from germline, CDR1 is GTSNPN and CDR2 is SVGIG (reference sequence). DNA of the CDR3: TGTGCCTGGAGTTCTATCCGGGAAGGTGAAGCTTTCTTT. Protein sequence: CAWSSIREGEAFF.

This clone was picked up a small number of times. This sequence joins TRBV7-3 and TRBJ2-1; a possible D gene is TRBD2 (6 bases). From germline, CDR1 is SGHTA and CDR2 FQGTGA. This CDR3 is built from 15 residues. V lost 4 bases to trimming and J lost 7 bases, with 17 bases between them. CDR3: CASSSTGTASNEQFF. The CDR3 DNA reads TGTGCCAGCAGCTCAACCGGGACTGCTTCGAATGAGCAGTTCTTC. The full variable domain, its missing parts supplied by reference TRBV7-3 and TRBJ2-1, is GAGVSQTPSNKVTEKGKYVELRCDPISGHTALYWYRQSLGQGPEFLIYFQGTGAADDSGLPNDRFFAVRPEGSVSTLKIQRTERGDSAVYLCASSSTGTASNEQFFGPGTRLTVL.

This clone was observed a handful of times. The chain has TRBV30 and TRBJ1-6, with D perhaps TRBD1 (5 bases). Germline assignment: CDR1 GTSNPN and CDR2 SVGIG (reference sequence). V lost 5 bases and J 5 bases, leaving 16 bases between the germline ends. This CDR3 comprises 15 residues. The CDR3 DNA reads as TGTGCCTGGGGTCGACGGGACGCCGATAATTCACCCCTCCACTTT. It specifies CAWGRRDADNSPLHF.

This chain links TRBV19 with TRBJ2-7; 10 bases line up with TRBD1. The CDR3 has 17 residues. CDR1 LNHDA and CDR2 SQIVND come from the germline V gene (reference sequence). J was trimmed by 0 bases and V by 6 bases; bases with no gene match: 11. Written as DNA, the CDR3 is TGTGCCAGTAGCAGGGACAGGGGTTCCTGGGGCTCCTACGAGCAGTACTTC. This codes for CASSRDRGSWGSYEQYF.

V usage is TRBV4-1 and J usage is TRBJ1-5; D gene uncertain. Germline CDR1 is MGHRA and CDR2 is YSYEKL. Trimming left V 0 bases short and J 4 bases short, with 19 bases between. The CDR3 contains 18 residues. The CDR3: CASSQEAPAASLNQPQHF. Written as DNA, the CDR3 is TGCGCCAGCAGCCAAGAGGCCCCAGCAGCCTCCCTTAATCAGCCCCAGCATTTT.

The J gene is TRBJ1-4, the V gene TRBV30, with 9 bases matching TRBD1. The V gene end was trimmed by 3 bases and the J gene end by 5 bases; junction bases not matched to a gene: 4. The CDR3 sequence is 14 residues long. CDR1 and CDR2 (germline): GTSNPN, SVGIG (reference sequence). The CDR3 loop is CAWRAGTGNEKLFF. CDR3 coding DNA: TGTGCCTGGAGGGCCGGGACAGGGAATGAAAAACTGTTTTTT. Using reference TRBV30 and TRBJ1-4 for the parts outside the CDR3, the full variable domain is SQTIHQWPATLVQPVGSPLSLECTVEGTSNPNLYWYRQAAGRGLQLLFYSVGIGQISSEVPQNLSASRPQDRQFILSSKKLLLSDSGFYLCAWRAGTGNEKLFFGSGTQLSVL.

V and J are TRBV30 and TRBJ1-2, with a weak D call TRBD1 (6 bases). The CDR3 is 13 amino acids. Germline-derived CDR1 and CDR2 are GTSNPN and SVGIG (reference sequence). Trimming took 2 bases from V and 4 from J, leaving 11 bases between them. The CDR3 nucleotides read TGTGCCTGGAGTCCGGACAGATTCTATGGCTACACCTTC. Protein sequence: CAWSPDRFYGYTF.

A few counts support this clone. The CDR3 sequence: CASSLGDRAARYGYTF. CDR3 DNA: TGTGCCAGCAGCTTAGGGGACAGGGCGGCACGCTATGGCTACACCTTC. V is TRBV7-9 and J is TRBJ1-2; 9 bases are shared with TRBD1. The germline V gene encodes CDR1 SEHNR and CDR2 FQNEAQ (reference sequence). The CDR3 loop spans 16 amino acids. V shed 1 base and J 4 bases; nucleotides not matched to a gene: 7.

This chain connects TRBV29-1 to TRBJ2-5; no firm D call. The CDR3 runs 11 residues. Germline loops: CDR1 SQVTM, CDR2 ANQGSEA. The V end lost 5 bases, the J end lost 5 bases, and 9 bases lay between the germline ends. For the CDR3, the DNA is TGCAGCGTTTTACCTTCGGAGACCCAGTACTTC. Protein: CSVLPSETQYF.

This chain links TRBV5-5 with TRBJ2-1; possibly TRBD1 for D (6 bases). The germline V gene encodes CDR1 SGHKS and CDR2 YYEKEE (reference sequence). V was pared by 0 bases and J by 4 bases, with 8 bases between. This CDR3 spans 14 amino acids. Written as DNA, the CDR3 is TGTGCCAGCAGCTTGGGACAGGCTTACAATGAGCAGTTCTTC. Protein sequence: CASSLGQAYNEQFF.

The chain uses TRBV30 and TRBJ2-6; no clear D gene. The CDR3 extends over 13 amino acids. Trimming left V 0 bases short and J 2 bases short, with 2 bases between. The germline V gene has CDR1 GTSNPN and CDR2 SVGIG (reference sequence). The CDR3 sequence is CAWSVPGANVLTF. CDR3 in DNA: TGTGCCTGGAGTGTACCTGGGGCCAACGTCCTGACTTTC.

The V and J genes are TRBV15 and TRBJ2-2; D not resolved. The ends were cut back, 1 base at V and 1 base at J, with 10 bases in the middle. Germline values: CDR1 LNHNV, CDR2 YYDKDF (reference sequence). This CDR3 has 16 residues. This CDR3 reads CATSRVRAVNTGELFF. The CDR3 DNA follows: TGTGCCACCAGCAGAGTCCGGGCAGTGAACACCGGGGAGCTGTTTTTT.

The chain is built from TRBV2 and TRBJ2-7, with D unclear. V dropped 8 bases and J dropped 1 base, with 12 bases sitting between them. The CDR3 contains 13 residues. Germline values: CDR1 SNHLY, CDR2 FYNNEI. CDR3 amino acids: CASAYPVSYEQYF. In DNA, the CDR3 is TGTGCCAGCGCGTATCCGGTTTCCTACGAGCAGTACTTC.

This clone has just one count. The CDR3 sequence is CASSLAGRDTEAFF. Here the CDR3 DNA reads TGTGCCAGCAGCTTGGCAGGGCGGGACACTGAAGCTTTCTTT. The chain has TRBV7-8 and TRBJ1-1, with D tentatively TRBD1 (5 bases). CDR1 is SGHVS and CDR2 is FQNEAQ in the germline V gene. This CDR3 spans 14 amino acids. The V end lost 3 bases, the J end lost 3 bases, and 11 bases lay between the germline ends.

V and J are TRBV4-1 and TRBJ1-5, with 8 bases matching TRBD1. CDR3 length: 16 amino acids. Germline CDR1 is MGHRA and CDR2 is YSYEKL. Trimming at V came to 0 bases and at J to 2 bases, leaving 3 bases not matched to a gene. In nucleotides, the CDR3 is TGCGCCAGCAGCCAAGAGGACAGGGCGGGCAATCAGCCCCAGCATTTT. Its translation is CASSQEDRAGNQPQHF.

The rearrangement links TRBV18 to TRBJ1-2; 7 nucleotides match TRBD1. The CDR3 has 15 amino acids. Germline CDR1 is KGHSH and CDR2 is LQKENI. The V and J ends lost 5 bases and 2 bases, in that order; junction bases with no gene match: 8. In DNA, the CDR3 is TGTGCCAGCTCATCGACAGGGAATTTCAACTATGGCTACACCTTC. Translation: CASSSTGNFNYGYTF.

The rearrangement joins TRBV5-1 to TRBJ2-3; 10 nucleotides agree with TRBD2. V shed 4 bases and J 0 bases; nucleotides not matched to a gene: 8. The CDR3 totals 17 residues. Germline V lookup: CDR1 SGHRS, CDR2 YFSETQ. CDR3 region: CASSPGLAGDSTDTQYF. For the CDR3, the DNA is TGCGCCAGCAGCCCTGGCCTAGCGGGGGACAGCACAGATACGCAGTATTTT.

This clone was seen only a few times. The chain uses TRBV27 and TRBJ1-2, with unresolved D. The V gene's germline CDR1 is MNHEY and CDR2 SMNVEV (reference sequence). V lost 7 bases, J lost 2 bases, and 8 bases lay in between. This CDR3 region has 12 residues. This chain's CDR3 is CASIGQNYGYTF. The DNA of the CDR3 is TGTGCCAGCATCGGGCAAAACTATGGCTACACCTTC.

V usage is TRBV30 and J usage is TRBJ1-3; D is undetermined. Per germline, CDR1 GTSNPN and CDR2 SVGIG (reference sequence). The CDR3 runs to 14 residues. The V end was cut by 3 bases, the J end by 0 bases, with 9 bases between. The CDR3 protein is CAWSPYFSGNTIYF. Here the CDR3 DNA reads TGTGCCTGGAGCCCCTACTTCTCTGGAAACACCATATATTTT.